Presented here are 10 T cell receptor beta chains from one specimen sequenced in a study of blood T cell repertoires in COVID-19. Libraries were prepared by immunoSEQ multiplex PCR; TCRdb keeps only in-frame clonotypes and omits some of them. The repertoire holds tens of thousands of clones, around 90% seen once, with 2.5% to 3% in the top ten. Sample: peripheral blood. The receptors shown here come from a human donor in a cohort sampled during active COVID-19.

This clone was seen a few times. The chain links TRBV28 to TRBJ1-2, with D uncertain. Trimming removed 3 bases from V and 4 bases from J, with 6 bases in between. The CDR3 is 12 amino acids. From germline, CDR1 is MDHEN and CDR2 SYDVKM. The CDR3 here is CASSLAFYGYTF. The DNA of the CDR3 is TGTGCCAGCAGTTTGGCCTTCTATGGCTACACCTTC.

The chain carries TRBV19 and TRBJ2-3; a weak D match, TRBD2 (5 bases). Per germline, CDR1 LNHDA and CDR2 SQIVND (reference sequence). Trimming removed 8 bases from V and 0 bases from J, with 21 bases in between. CDR3 length equals 17 residues. The CDR3 sequence: CASGPGGQIYSTDTQYF. CDR3 coding DNA: TGTGCCAGTGGACCCGGCGGGCAGATATACAGCACAGATACGCAGTATTTT.

This sequence joins TRBV19 and TRBJ1-1; no firm D call. The length of the CDR3 is 17 residues. Trimming shortened V by 4 bases and J by 1 base, and 19 bases separated the two germline ends. Germline values: CDR1 LNHDA, CDR2 SQIVND (reference sequence). CDR3 bases: TGTGCCAGTAGTACGTCCCTGGGTCGGGAATGGAACACTGAAGCTTTCTTT. This encodes CASSTSLGREWNTEAFF. The complete variable domain, with remaining parts taken from reference TRBV19 and TRBJ1-1, reads DGGITQSPKYLFRKEGQNVTLSCEQNLNHDAMYWYRQDPGQGLRLIYYSQIVNDFQKGDIAEGYSVSREKKESFPLTVTSAQKNPTAFYLCASSTSLGREWNTEAFFGQGTRLTVV.

The rearrangement links TRBV11-2 to TRBJ2-5, with 9 bases lining up with TRBD1. This CDR3 comprises 15 residues. The V and J ends lost 5 bases and 4 bases, in that order; junction bases with no gene match: 8. Germline CDR1 and CDR2: SGHAT and FQNNGV. As DNA, the CDR3 is TGTGCCAGCAGCCTTACCGGGACAGGGCGAGAGACCCAGTACTTC. It yields the protein CASSLTGTGRETQYF. Full variable domain (rest looked up from reference TRBV11-2 and TRBJ2-5): EAGVAQSPRYKIIEKRQSVAFWCNPISGHATLYWYQQILGQGPKLLIQFQNNGVVDDSQLPKDRFSAERLKGVDSTLKIQPAKLEDSAVYLCASSLTGTGRETQYFGPGTRLLVL.

The rearrangement joins TRBV2 to TRBJ2-3, with a possible D match to TRBD2 (6 bases). The CDR3 is 16 residues long. Germline V CDR1 and CDR2: SNHLY, FYNNEI. Trimming removed 7 bases from V and 1 base from J, with 18 bases in between. This CDR3 is CASTFGTPMGTDTQYF. The CDR3 nucleotides are TGTGCCAGCACCTTCGGGACTCCAATGGGCACAGATACGCAGTATTTT.

The chain couples TRBV27 to TRBJ1-2, with a tentative D call TRBD1 (5 bases). Per the germline V gene, CDR1 is MNHEY and CDR2 is SMNVEV (reference sequence). V was trimmed by 3 bases and J by 4 bases, leaving 9 bases between them. The CDR3 spans 13 residues. Here the CDR3 reads CASSFQGTYGYTF. CDR3 DNA: TGTGCCAGCAGTTTTCAGGGCACCTATGGCTACACCTTC.

Points on this clone: This specimen includes other DNA sequences encoding the same CDR3. V usage is TRBV4-1 and J usage is TRBJ1-6; no clear D. The germline CDR1 and CDR2 sequences are MGHRA and YSYEKL. The CDR3 runs to 17 residues. V shed 1 base and J shed 0 bases, with 10 bases lying between them. CDR3 nucleotides: TGCGCCAGCAGCCAAGCACCGGGGAGCTCCTATAATTCACCCCTCCACTTT. Translating it yields CASSQAPGSSYNSPLHF.

The J gene is TRBJ2-7, the V gene TRBV2, with TRBD1 identical over 9 bases. The V gene's germline CDR1 is SNHLY and CDR2 FYNNEI. V shed 6 bases and J 4 bases; nucleotides not matched to a gene: 10. This CDR3 has 15 amino acids. Written as DNA, the CDR3 is TGTGCCAGCAGCTTCGTTGGACAGGGGAATTACGAGCAGTACTTC. Its protein product is CASSFVGQGNYEQYF.

The chain recombines TRBV4-3 with TRBJ2-4; 9 bases match TRBD2. The CDR3 is made up of 16 amino acids. Germline CDR1 is LGHNA and CDR2 is YSLEER. V dropped 4 bases and J dropped 5; count of bases not matched to a gene: 9. CDR3 loop: CASSRERTSVQNIQYF. The CDR3 region has the DNA TGCGCCAGCAGCCGGGAGAGGACTAGCGTTCAAAACATTCAGTACTTC.

The CDR3 is CASSTEGLRTGELFF. Written as DNA, the CDR3 is TGTGCCAGCAGCACAGAGGGTCTTCGGACCGGGGAGCTGTTTTTT. The chain uses TRBV7-9 and TRBJ2-2; TRBD2 is a possible D gene (5 bases). Trimming left V 5 bases short and J 5 bases short, with 15 bases between. There are 15 residues in the CDR3. Germline V lookup: CDR1 SEHNR, CDR2 FQNEAQ (reference sequence).